Listed below are T cell receptor beta chains from one sample, sequenced in a study of blood T cell repertoires in COVID-19. The method was immunoSEQ multiplex PCR; TCRdb's version includes in-frame clones alone and lacks a portion of them. The profile shows under 95,000 clones, about 83% of them singletons. Sequencing was carried out using peripheral blood. The receptors stem from a woman aged 65 to 85 with acute or convalescent COVID-19. Each CDR3 is given with its conserved first and last residue. A D gene is named only where the DNA matches it firmly. Only part of the rows carry a size: once, few, many, or a class if the clone is expanded.

13 . TRBD1 TRBJ1-2 TRBV5-4 CASSPSQGVGYTF TGTGCCAGCAGCCCTTCACAGGGGGTTGGCTACACCTTC
17 once . TRBJ2-3 TRBV24-1 CATSDFRLGAGTDTQYF TGTGCCACCAGTGATTTCCGTCTAGGGGCTGGCACAGATACGCAGTATTTT
15 . . TRBJ2-1 TRBV7-3 CASSFASFQGGEQFF TGTGCCAGCAGCTTCGCTTCGTTCCAGGGGGGCGAGCAGTTCTTC
15 . . TRBJ2-7 TRBV29-1 CSAESLTRGSYEQYF TGCAGCGCCGAGTCCCTCACCCGGGGGTCCTACGAGCAGTACTTC
16 . TRBD1 TRBJ1-4 TRBV3-1/TRBV3-2 CASSQGQGRSMKKLFF TGTGCCAGCAGCCAGGGACAGGGGAGATCAATGAAAAAACTGTTTTTT
16 . TRBD1 TRBJ1-1 TRBV11-2 CASSLVTGTPITEAFF TGTGCCAGCAGCTTAGTGACAGGGACTCCCATCACTGAAGCTTTCTTT
14 . . TRBJ2-5 TRBV30 CAWSVPGRRETQYF TGTGCCTGGAGTGTCCCAGGGAGGCGTGAGACCCAGTACTTC
13 . TRBD2 TRBJ2-1 TRBV12-3/TRBV12-4 CASIAGGYNEQFF TGTGCCAGCATAGCGGGGGGCTACAATGAGCAGTTCTTC
11 . . TRBJ1-2 TRBV25-1 CASRQRGGYTF TGTGCCAGCAGACAAAGGGGCGGCTACACCTTC
14 once TRBD1 TRBJ2-7 TRBV30 CAWRKGTGGREQYF TGTGCCTGGAGGAAAGGGACAGGGGGTCGCGAGCAGTACTTC
16 . TRBD1 TRBJ1-2 TRBV5-1 CASSLEGDRGGYGYTF TGCGCCAGCAGCTTGGAAGGGGACAGGGGAGGCTATGGCTACACCTTC
14 few . TRBJ1-2 TRBV5-1 CASSLSTGEYGYTF TGCGCCAGCAGCTTGTCTACGGGGGAGTATGGCTACACCTTC
15 . TRBD1 TRBJ1-5 TRBV18 CASSRGTGGNQPQHF TGTGCCAGCTCACGGGGGACAGGTGGTAATCAGCCCCAGCATTTT
14 . . TRBJ1-1 TRBV19 CASSMDSLNTEAFF TGTGCCAGTAGTATGGACAGCCTGAACACTGAAGCTTTCTTT
15 . TRBD1 TRBJ2-7 TRBV11-1 CASSRDRTGVYEQYF TGTGCCAGCAGTCGAGATAGGACAGGCGTCTACGAGCAGTACTTC
15 . . TRBJ2-7 TRBV7-9 CASSPGRSPSYEQYF TGTGCCAGCAGCCCGGGGAGAAGCCCCTCCTACGAGCAGTACTTC
13 . . TRBJ2-1 TRBV7-9 CASSIDTYNEQFF TGTGCCAGCAGCATAGATACCTACAATGAGCAGTTCTTC
15 . TRBD1 TRBJ1-5 TRBV10-2 CASSEGQGSNQPQHF TGCGCCAGCAGTGAGGGACAGGGAAGCAATCAGCCCCAGCATTTT
14 . . TRBJ1-2 TRBV5-1 CASSPSVGRDGYTF TGCGCCAGCAGCCCCTCGGTAGGGAGGGATGGCTACACCTTC
16 . TRBD1 TRBJ2-7 TRBV6-1 CASSQVPGQATYEQYF TGTGCCAGCAGTCAAGTTCCGGGACAGGCTACCTACGAGCAGTACTTC
14 . . TRBJ1-1 TRBV18 CASSPLDSKGEAFF TGTGCCAGCTCACCTCTGGACAGTAAAGGTGAAGCTTTCTTT
13 once . TRBJ1-2 TRBV2 CARGTIANYGYTF TGTGCCAGAGGGACTATAGCTAACTATGGCTACACCTTC
12 . TRBD1 TRBJ1-1 TRBV30 CAWSLQGTEAFF TGTGCCTGGAGCTTACAGGGGACTGAAGCTTTCTTT
11 . . TRBJ2-3 TRBV18 CASSDRDTQYF TGTGCCAGCTCCGACAGGGATACGCAGTATTTT
12 . . TRBJ1-1 TRBV6-5 CASSSRGTEAFF TGTGCCAGCTCCTCCCGGGGGACTGAAGCTTTCTTT
15 . . TRBJ1-1 TRBV3-1/TRBV3-2 CASSQEAGYQTEAFF TGTGCCAGCAGCCAAGAGGCGGGATACCAAACTGAAGCTTTCTTT
15 . . TRBJ1-2 TRBV11-3 CASSLGTSTNYGYTF TGTGCCAGCAGCTTGGGGACATCTACTAACTATGGCTACACCTTC
13 . . TRBJ1-6 TRBV30 CAWSPTSTSPLHF TGTGCCTGGAGTCCTACGAGTACTTCACCCCTCCACTTT
16 . TRBD1 TRBJ2-3 TRBV3-1/TRBV3-2 CASSPYRDRDTDTQYF TGTGCCAGCAGCCCGTACCGGGACAGGGACACAGATACGCAGTATTTT
17 . . TRBJ1-2 TRBV5-1 CASSKAPGDPSNYGYTF TGCGCCAGCAGCAAGGCCCCGGGGGACCCCTCTAACTATGGCTACACCTTC
13 . . TRBJ1-4 TRBV20-1 CSASRGTNEKLFF TGCAGTGCTAGTAGGGGGACTAATGAAAAACTGTTTTTT
11 . . TRBJ1-3 TRBV12-3/TRBV12-4 CASTWGDTIYF TGTGCCAGCACCTGGGGAGACACCATATATTTT
16 . TRBD2 TRBJ2-5 TRBV14 CASSPGDYVGEETQYF TGTGCCAGCAGCCCCGGGGACTACGTCGGAGAAGAGACCCAGTACTTC
14 . . TRBJ1-5 TRBV4-2 CASSGQGSTQPQHF TGTGCCAGCAGCGGGCAGGGTAGCACTCAGCCCCAGCATTTT
15 few . TRBJ2-1 TRBV28 CASSTGTAGENEQFF TGTGCCAGCAGTACCGGGACAGCGGGAGAAAATGAGCAGTTCTTC
14 few TRBD2 TRBJ2-5 TRBV5-4 CASSAGGSQETQYF TGTGCCAGCAGTGCGGGGGGCAGCCAAGAGACCCAGTACTTC
15 . . TRBJ1-4 TRBV11-2 CASSRPRGNGEKLFF TGTGCCAGCAGCCGCCCTCGGGGAAATGGGGAAAAACTGTTTTTT
15 . . TRBJ1-1 TRBV28 CASSLGGLGSAEAFF TGTGCCAGCAGTCTGGGCGGGTTGGGTTCGGCTGAAGCTTTCTTT
16 . . TRBJ1-3 TRBV5-1 CASSSGTTSSGNTIYF TGCGCCAGCAGCTCGGGGACAACGAGCTCTGGAAACACCATATATTTT
15 . . TRBJ1-4 TRBV28 CASSSRDTALGKLFF TGTGCCAGCAGTTCCCGGGACACGGCTCTGGGAAAACTGTTTTTT
16 . . TRBJ2-2 TRBV7-7 CASSAAGTLNTGELFF TGTGCTAGCAGCGCCGCCGGGACTTTGAACACCGGGGAGCTGTTTTTT
17 few . TRBJ1-2 TRBV29-1 CSVEDGQGGEPNYGYTF TGCAGCGTTGAAGATGGCCAGGGAGGGGAGCCTAACTATGGCTACACCTTC
16 . . TRBJ2-3 TRBV6-1 CASSESARGSTDTQYF TGTGCCAGCAGTGAATCGGCGCGGGGAAGCACAGATACGCAGTATTTT
12 . . TRBJ2-7 TRBV5-1 CASSLGTAEQYF TGCGCCAGCAGCTTGGGGACAGCCGAGCAGTACTTC
15 . . TRBJ1-2 TRBV18 CASSPLSGGFDGYTF TGTGCCAGCTCACCACTTTCTGGGGGCTTCGATGGCTACACCTTC
13 . . TRBJ2-2 TRBV7-9 CARTRLESGELFF TGTGCCAGAACGCGGCTAGAAAGCGGGGAGCTGTTTTTT
12 . . TRBJ1-6 TRBV5-1 CASSPRGSPLHF TGCGCCAGCAGCCCGAGAGGATCACCCCTCCACTTT
14 . TRBD1 TRBJ2-7 TRBV2 CASSGQGSSYEQYF TGTGCCAGCAGTGGACAGGGGAGCTCCTACGAGCAGTACTTC
14 . . TRBJ2-2 TRBV2 CASKSTGNTGELFF TGTGCCAGCAAGTCGACGGGGAACACCGGGGAGCTGTTTTTT
14 . TRBD1 TRBJ1-2 TRBV5-1 CASSGTGTGDGYTF TGCGCCAGCAGCGGAACCGGGACAGGGGACGGCTACACCTTC
14 . TRBD1 TRBJ1-1 TRBV6-1 CASSEQGANTEAFF TGTGCCAGCAGTGAACAGGGGGCAAACACTGAAGCTTTCTTT
14 . TRBD2 TRBJ2-1 TRBV11-2 CASSSSGSYNEQFF TGTGCCAGCAGCTCTAGCGGTTCCTACAATGAGCAGTTCTTC
14 . . TRBJ2-1 TRBV5-1 CASRNLRTVHEQFF TGCGCCAGCAGGAATCTTCGGACAGTCCATGAGCAGTTCTTC
12 . . TRBJ2-5 TRBV6-5 CASSQFAETQYF TGTGCCAGCAGTCAGTTCGCAGAGACCCAGTACTTC
14 . TRBD2 TRBJ2-5 TRBV7-9 CASSLTSGEGTQYF TGTGCCAGCAGCTTAACTAGCGGGGAAGGGACCCAGTACTTC
13 . . TRBJ1-1 TRBV28 CASRGGLDTEAFF TGTGCCAGCAGGGGGGGATTGGACACTGAAGCTTTCTTT
16 . TRBD1 TRBJ1-6 TRBV2 CASDGQGVRGNSPLHF TGTGCCAGCGATGGACAGGGGGTTCGGGGCAATTCACCCCTCCACTTT
16 . . TRBJ1-1 TRBV18 CASSPRGQVMNTEAFF TGTGCCAGCTCACCACGAGGGCAGGTGATGAACACTGAAGCTTTCTTT
14 few TRBD1 TRBJ1-2 TRBV6-5 CASSPREGAHGYTF TGTGCCAGCAGTCCCCGAGAGGGGGCGCATGGCTACACCTTC